This T cell receptor (beta chain) came from a study of tumor and adjacent non-tumor tissue in lung cancer. The wider study: Aged about 30 to 76 years, patients included nine to eleven men and a few women with stage I to III disease. About 4.17 million productive TCRbeta reads were obtained per sample on average. Study results and limitations: Normal lung showed higher cumulative top 100 clone frequency than tumor. Tumor TCR diversity, when higher, was linked to shorter survival.

V lost 10 bases, J lost 8 bases, and 24 bases lay in between. CDR3 size: 15 residues. Looked up from germline, CDR1 is SEHNR and CDR2 is FQNEAQ (reference sequence). TCRbeta libraries were built with three rounds of nested PCR, modified from ARM-PCR. TCRdb fed the multiplex PCR reads into MiXCR, producing one record per CDR3 protein. The sample has 65,000 to 85,000 distinct CDR3 sequences; more than 75% are singletons. RNA was extracted from bulk tissue without any cell sorting. This non-tumor lung sample came from over 3 cm beyond the tumor edge. About this clonotype itself: As yet, its antigen is unknown.

V and J are TRBV7-9 and TRBJ2-1; D tentatively fits TRBD1 or TRBD2 (5 bases each). Material for sequencing was distant non-tumor lung tissue. The TCR was taken from a man aged 55 to 70 with non-small cell lung cancer. The CDR3 DNA is TGTGCCAACGGGGTAGTTAAGGGACGTAGGCATGAGCAGTTCTTC. Amino acids: CANGVVKGRRHEQFF.